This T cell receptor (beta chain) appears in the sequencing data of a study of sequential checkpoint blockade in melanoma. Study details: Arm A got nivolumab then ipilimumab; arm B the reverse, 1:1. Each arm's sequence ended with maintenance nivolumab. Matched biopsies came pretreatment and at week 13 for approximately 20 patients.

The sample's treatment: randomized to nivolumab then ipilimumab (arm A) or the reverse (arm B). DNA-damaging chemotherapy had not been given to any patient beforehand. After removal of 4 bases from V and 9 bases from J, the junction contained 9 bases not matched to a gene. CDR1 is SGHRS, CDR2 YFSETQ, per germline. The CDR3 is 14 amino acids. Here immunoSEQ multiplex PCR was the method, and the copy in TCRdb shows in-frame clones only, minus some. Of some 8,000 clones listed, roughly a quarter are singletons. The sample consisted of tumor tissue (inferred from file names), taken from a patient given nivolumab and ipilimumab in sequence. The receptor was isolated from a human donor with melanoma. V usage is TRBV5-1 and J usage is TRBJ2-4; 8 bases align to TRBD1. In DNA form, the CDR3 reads TGCGCCAGCAGCCAGGGGGCTCAAAGCGCCATTCAGTACTTC. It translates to CASSQGAQSAIQYF.